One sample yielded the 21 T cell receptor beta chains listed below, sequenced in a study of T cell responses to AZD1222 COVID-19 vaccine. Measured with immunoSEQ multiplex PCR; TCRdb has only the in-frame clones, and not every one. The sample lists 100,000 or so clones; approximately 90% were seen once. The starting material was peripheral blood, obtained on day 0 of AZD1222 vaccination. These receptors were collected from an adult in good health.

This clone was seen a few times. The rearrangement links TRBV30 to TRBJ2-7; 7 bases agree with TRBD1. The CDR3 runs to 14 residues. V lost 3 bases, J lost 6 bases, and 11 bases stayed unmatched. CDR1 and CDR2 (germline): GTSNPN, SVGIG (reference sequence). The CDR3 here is CAWSATHAGGEQYF. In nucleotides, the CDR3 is TGTGCCTGGAGCGCAACGCACGCAGGGGGCGAGCAGTACTTC.

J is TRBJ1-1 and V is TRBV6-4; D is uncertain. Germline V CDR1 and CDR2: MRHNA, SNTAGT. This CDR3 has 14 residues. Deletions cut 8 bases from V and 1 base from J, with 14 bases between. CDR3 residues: CASVLGSSNTEAFF. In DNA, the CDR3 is TGTGCCAGCGTGCTGGGCAGCTCGAACACTGAAGCTTTCTTT.

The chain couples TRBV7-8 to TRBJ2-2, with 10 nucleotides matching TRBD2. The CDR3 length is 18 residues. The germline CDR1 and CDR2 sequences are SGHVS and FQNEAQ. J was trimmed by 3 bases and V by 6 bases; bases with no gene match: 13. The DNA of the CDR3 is TGTGCCAGCAGTATTACTAGCGGGGCCCCACGGGACACCGGGGAGCTGTTTTTT. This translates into CASSITSGAPRDTGELFF.

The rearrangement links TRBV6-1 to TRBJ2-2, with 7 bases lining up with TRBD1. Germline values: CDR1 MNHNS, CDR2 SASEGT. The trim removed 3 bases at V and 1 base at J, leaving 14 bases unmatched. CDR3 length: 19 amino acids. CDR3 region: CASSEDRRRPHQNTGELFF. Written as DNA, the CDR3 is TGTGCCAGCAGTGAGGACAGGCGCCGTCCTCACCAGAACACCGGGGAGCTGTTTTTT.

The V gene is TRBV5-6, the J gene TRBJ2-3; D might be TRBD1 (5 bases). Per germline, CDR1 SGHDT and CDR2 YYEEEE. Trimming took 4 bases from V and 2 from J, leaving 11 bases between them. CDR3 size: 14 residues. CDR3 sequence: CASSITTVTDTQYF. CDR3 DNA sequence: TGTGCCAGCAGCATAACGACAGTCACAGATACGCAGTATTTT. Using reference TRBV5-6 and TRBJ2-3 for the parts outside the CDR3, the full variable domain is DAGVTQSPTHLIKTRGQQVTLRCSPKSGHDTVSWYQQALGQGPQFIFQYYEEEERQRGNFPDRFSGHQFPNYSSELNVNALLLGDSALYLCASSITTVTDTQYFGPGTRLTVL.

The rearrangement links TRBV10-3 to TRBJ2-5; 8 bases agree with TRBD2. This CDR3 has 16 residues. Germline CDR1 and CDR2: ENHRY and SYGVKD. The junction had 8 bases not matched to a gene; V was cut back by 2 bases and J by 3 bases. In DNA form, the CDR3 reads TGTGCCATCAGTGAGGTCGGGGGGGGACGGGAAGAGACCCAGTACTTC. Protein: CAISEVGGGREETQYF.

DNA of the CDR3: TGTGCCAGCAGTAAGAAGGTAACCACCGGGGAGCTGTTTTTT. It codes for CASSKKVTTGELFF. The rearrangement links TRBV27 to TRBJ2-2, with D hard to call. The length of the CDR3 is 14 residues. Germline CDR1 reads MNHEY; CDR2 reads SMNVEV (reference sequence). V was trimmed by 5 bases and J by 4 bases, leaving 11 bases between them.

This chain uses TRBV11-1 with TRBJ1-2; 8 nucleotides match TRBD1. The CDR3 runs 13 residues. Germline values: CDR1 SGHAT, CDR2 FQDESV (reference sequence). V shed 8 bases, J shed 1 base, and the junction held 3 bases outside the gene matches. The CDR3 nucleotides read TGTGCCAGCGGGACAGGCCTTAACTATGGCTACACCTTC. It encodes CASGTGLNYGYTF.

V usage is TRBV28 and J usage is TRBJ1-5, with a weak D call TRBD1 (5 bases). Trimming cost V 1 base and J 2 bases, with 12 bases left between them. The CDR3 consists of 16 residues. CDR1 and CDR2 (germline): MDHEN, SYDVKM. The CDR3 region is CASSLLGRGGNQPQHF. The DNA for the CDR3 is TGTGCCAGCAGTTTATTGGGCCGGGGCGGCAATCAGCCCCAGCATTTT.

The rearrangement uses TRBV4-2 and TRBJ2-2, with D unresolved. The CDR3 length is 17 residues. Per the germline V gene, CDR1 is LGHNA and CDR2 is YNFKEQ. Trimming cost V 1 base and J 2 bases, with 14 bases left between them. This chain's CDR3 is CASSQVEAEPNTGELFF. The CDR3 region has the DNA TGTGCCAGCAGCCAAGTTGAGGCAGAGCCTAACACCGGGGAGCTGTTTTTT.

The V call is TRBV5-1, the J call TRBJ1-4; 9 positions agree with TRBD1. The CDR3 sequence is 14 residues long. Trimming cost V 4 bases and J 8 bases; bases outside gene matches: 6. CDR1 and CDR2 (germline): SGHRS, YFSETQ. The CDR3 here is CASSATGGREKLFF. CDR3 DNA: TGCGCCAGCAGCGCCACAGGGGGCCGGGAAAAACTGTTTTTT.

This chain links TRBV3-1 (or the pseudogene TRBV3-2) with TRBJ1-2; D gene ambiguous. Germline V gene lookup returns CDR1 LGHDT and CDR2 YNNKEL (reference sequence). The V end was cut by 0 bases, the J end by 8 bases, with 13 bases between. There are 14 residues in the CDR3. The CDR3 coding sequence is TGTGCCAGCAGCCAAGACCCGGTGGTGGAGGGCTACACCTTC. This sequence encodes CASSQDPVVEGYTF.

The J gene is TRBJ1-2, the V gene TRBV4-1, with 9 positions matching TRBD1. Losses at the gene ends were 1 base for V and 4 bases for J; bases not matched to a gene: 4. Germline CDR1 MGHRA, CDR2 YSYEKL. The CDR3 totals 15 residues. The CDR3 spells CASSQADRGGYGYTF. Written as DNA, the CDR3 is TGCGCCAGCAGCCAAGCAGACAGGGGGGGCTATGGCTACACCTTC.

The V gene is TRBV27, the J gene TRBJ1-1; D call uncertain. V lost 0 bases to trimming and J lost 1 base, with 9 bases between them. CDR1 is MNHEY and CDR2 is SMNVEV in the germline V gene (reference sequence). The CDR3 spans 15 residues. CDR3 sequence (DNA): TGTGCCAGCAGTTTATCAACGACCCCGAACACTGAAGCTTTCTTT. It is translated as CASSLSTTPNTEAFF.

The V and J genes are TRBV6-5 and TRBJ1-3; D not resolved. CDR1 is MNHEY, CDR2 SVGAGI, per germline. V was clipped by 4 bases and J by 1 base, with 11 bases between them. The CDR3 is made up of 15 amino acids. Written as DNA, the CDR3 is TGTGCCAGCAGTTTCGCCAGGCCGTCTGGAAACACCATATATTTT. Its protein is CASSFARPSGNTIYF.

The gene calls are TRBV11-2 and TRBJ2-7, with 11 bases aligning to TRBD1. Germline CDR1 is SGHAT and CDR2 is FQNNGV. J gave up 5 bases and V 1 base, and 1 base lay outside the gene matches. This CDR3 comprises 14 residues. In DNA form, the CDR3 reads TGTGCCAGCAGCTTAGGGACAGGGGGCGACGAGCAGTACTTC. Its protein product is CASSLGTGGDEQYF.

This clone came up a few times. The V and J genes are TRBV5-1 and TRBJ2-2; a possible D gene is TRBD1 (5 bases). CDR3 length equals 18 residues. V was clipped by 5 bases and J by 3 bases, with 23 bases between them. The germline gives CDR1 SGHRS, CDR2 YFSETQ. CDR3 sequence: CASSFSLTGAVYTGELFF. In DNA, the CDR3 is TGCGCCAGCAGTTTCTCACTGACTGGGGCCGTATACACCGGGGAGCTGTTTTTT.

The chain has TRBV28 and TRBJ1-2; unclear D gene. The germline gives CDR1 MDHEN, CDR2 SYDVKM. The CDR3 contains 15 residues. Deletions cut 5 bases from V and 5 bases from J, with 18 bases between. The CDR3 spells CASSPLGRERYGYTF. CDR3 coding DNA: TGTGCCAGCAGTCCGCTCGGTCGGGAGCGGTATGGCTACACCTTC.

CDR3 bases: TGTGCCAGCAGTTTCCGTCGCTATGGCTACACCTTC. Its translation: CASSFRRYGYTF. The chain is built from TRBV12-3 or TRBV12-4 and TRBJ1-2; D uncertain. V lost 3 bases, J lost 4 bases, and 6 bases lay in between. This CDR3 has 12 amino acids.

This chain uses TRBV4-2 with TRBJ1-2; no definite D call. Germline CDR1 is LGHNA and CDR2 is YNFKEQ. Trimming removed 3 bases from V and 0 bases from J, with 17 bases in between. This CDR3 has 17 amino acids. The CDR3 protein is CASSHLFLGQANYGYTF. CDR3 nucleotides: TGTGCCAGCAGCCATCTATTCCTCGGGCAAGCTAACTATGGCTACACCTTC.

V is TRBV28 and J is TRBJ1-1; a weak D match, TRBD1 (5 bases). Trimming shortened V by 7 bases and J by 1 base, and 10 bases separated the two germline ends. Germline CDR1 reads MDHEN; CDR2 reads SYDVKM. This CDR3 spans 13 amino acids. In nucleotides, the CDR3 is TGTGCCAGCACCTTCGACAGGAACACTGAAGCTTTCTTT. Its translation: CASTFDRNTEAFF.